This record looks at one TCR beta chain sequence and its context. Sequencing used immunoSEQ multiplex PCR; TCRdb keeps in-frame clones, though not all of them. The sample yields about 250,000 clones, roughly 87% seen once. This sample was included in a study of blood T cell repertoires in COVID-19. V lost 2 bases, J lost 2 bases, and 3 bases stayed unmatched. Germline V CDR1 and CDR2: MNHEY, SMNVEV (reference sequence). The CDR3 runs to 14 residues. The receptor was derived from a woman between 25 and 40 years old with acute COVID-19. This chain joins TRBV27 and TRBJ2-7; 7 nucleotides match TRBD2. Input material: PBMCs or T cells enriched from blood (not recorded which). CDR3: CASSLVREAYEQYF. CDR3 DNA: TGTGCCAGCAGTTTAGTTCGGGAGGCCTACGAGCAGTACTTC.